This T cell receptor beta chain comes out of a study of blood T cell repertoires in COVID-19. Study-level information: Collection of acute and convalescent COVID-19 samples took place in the United States, Italy and Spain. The analysed material was cDNA or gDNA that came from T cells, B-cell-depleted T cells, or PBMCs.

Per the germline V gene, CDR1 is SEHNR and CDR2 is FQNEAQ (reference sequence). There are 14 residues in the CDR3. V shed 5 bases and J shed 4 bases, with 14 bases lying between them. In the authors' methods: Nucleated cell counts were estimated from reference gene primer amplification. Generated by immunoSEQ multiplex PCR, the TCRdb table keeps only in-frame clones and is missing some. The V and J calls and the clone size are those of that table, but D and trimming were determined from the DNA. The sample has 200,000 to 250,000 clones; 84% are singletons. V gene TRBV7-9 combines with J gene TRBJ1-2; D unresolved. The TCR sequence derives from an elderly woman with COVID-19, enrolled during active disease. The sequencing sample was made of peripheral blood. The CDR3 region has the DNA TGTGCCAGCAGCCTTCCCGCAGACACCTATGGCTACACCTTC. It yields the protein CASSLPADTYGYTF.